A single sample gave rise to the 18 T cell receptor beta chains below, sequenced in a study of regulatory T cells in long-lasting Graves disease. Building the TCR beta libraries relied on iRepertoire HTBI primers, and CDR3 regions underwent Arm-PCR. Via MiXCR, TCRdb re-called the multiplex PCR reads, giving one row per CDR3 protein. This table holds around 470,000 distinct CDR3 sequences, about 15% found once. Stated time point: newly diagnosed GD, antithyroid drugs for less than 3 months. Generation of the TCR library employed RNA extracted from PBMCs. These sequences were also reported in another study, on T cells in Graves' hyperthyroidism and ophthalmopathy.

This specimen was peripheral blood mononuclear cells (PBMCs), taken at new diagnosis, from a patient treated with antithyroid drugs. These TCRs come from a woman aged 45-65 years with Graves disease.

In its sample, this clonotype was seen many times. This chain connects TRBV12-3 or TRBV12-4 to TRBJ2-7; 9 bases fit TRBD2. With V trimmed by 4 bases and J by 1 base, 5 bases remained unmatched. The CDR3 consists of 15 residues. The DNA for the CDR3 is TGTGCCAGCAGTTCTCCGGGACTAGCTTCCTACGAGCAGTACTTC. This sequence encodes CASSSPGLASYEQYF.

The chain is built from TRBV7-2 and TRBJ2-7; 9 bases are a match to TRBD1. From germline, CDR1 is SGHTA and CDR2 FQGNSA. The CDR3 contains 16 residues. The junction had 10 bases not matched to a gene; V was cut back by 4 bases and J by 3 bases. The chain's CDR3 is CASSSRRRDRVYEQYF. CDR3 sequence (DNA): TGTGCCAGCAGCTCCCGGCGGCGGGACAGGGTCTACGAGCAGTACTTC.

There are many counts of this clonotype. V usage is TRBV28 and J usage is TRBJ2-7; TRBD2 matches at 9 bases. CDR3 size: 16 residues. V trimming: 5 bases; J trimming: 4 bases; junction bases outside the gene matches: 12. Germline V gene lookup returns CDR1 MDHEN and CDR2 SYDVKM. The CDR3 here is CASSDPLAGRKYEQYF. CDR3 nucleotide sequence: TGTGCCAGCAGTGACCCGCTAGCGGGAAGGAAATACGAGCAGTACTTC.

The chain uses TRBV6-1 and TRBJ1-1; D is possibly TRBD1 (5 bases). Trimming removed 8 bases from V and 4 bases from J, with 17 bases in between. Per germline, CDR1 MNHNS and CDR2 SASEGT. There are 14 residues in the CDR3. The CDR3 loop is CASCGDGQGTEAFF. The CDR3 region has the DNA TGTGCCAGCTGCGGGGATGGGCAGGGCACTGAAGCTTTCTTT.

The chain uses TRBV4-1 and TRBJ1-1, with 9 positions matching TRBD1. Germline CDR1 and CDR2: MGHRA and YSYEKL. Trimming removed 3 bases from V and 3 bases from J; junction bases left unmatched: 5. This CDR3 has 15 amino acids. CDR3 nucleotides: TGCGCCAGCAGCCAGACAGGGGGTATTGACACTGAAGCTTTCTTT. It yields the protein CASSQTGGIDTEAFF.

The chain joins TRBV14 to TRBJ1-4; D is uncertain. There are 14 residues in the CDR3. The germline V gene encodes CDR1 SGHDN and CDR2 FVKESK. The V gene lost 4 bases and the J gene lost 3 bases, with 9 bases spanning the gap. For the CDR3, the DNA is TGTGCCAGCAGCCCACGGGCCTCTAATGAAAAACTGTTTTTT. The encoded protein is CASSPRASNEKLFF.

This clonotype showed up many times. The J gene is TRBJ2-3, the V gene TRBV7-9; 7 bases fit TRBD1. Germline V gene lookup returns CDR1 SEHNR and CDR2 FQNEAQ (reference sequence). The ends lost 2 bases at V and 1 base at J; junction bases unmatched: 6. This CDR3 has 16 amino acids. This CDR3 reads CASSLSRGQGTDTQYF. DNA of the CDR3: TGTGCCAGCAGCTTATCTAGGGGGCAGGGCACAGATACGCAGTATTTT.

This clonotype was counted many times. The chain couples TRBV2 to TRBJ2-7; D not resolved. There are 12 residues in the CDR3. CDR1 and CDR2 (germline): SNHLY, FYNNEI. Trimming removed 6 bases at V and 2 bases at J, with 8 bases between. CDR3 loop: CASRSGPYEQYF. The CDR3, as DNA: TGTGCCAGCAGGTCCGGGCCCTACGAGCAGTACTTC.

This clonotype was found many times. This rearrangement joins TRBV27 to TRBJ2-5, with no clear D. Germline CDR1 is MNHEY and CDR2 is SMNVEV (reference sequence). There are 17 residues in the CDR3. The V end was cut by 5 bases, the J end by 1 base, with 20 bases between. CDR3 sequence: CASSPYQDRSLQETQYF. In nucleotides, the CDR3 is TGTGCCAGCAGTCCCTACCAGGACCGGTCTCTCCAAGAGACCCAGTACTTC.

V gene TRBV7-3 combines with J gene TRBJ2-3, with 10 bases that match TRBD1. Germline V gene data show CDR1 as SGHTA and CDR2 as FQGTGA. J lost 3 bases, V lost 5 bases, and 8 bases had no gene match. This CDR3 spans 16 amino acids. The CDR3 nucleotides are TGTGCCAGCAGCACACGACAGGGGGCCGTTACAGATACGCAGTATTTT. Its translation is CASSTRQGAVTDTQYF.

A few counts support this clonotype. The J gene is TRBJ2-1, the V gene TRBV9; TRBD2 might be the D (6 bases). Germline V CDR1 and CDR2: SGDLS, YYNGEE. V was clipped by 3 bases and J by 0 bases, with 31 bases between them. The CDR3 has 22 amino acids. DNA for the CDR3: TGTGCCAGCAGCGATGCCAACACGATATTCGGGCGGGGCACTTTCTCCTACAATGAGCAGTTCTTC. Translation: CASSDANTIFGRGTFSYNEQFF. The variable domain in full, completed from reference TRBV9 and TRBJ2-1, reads DSGVTQTPKHLITATGQRVTLRCSPRSGDLSVYWYQQSLDQGLQFLIQYYNGEERAKGNILERFSAQQFPDLHSELNLSSLELGDSALYFCASSDANTIFGRGTFSYNEQFFGPGTRLTVL.

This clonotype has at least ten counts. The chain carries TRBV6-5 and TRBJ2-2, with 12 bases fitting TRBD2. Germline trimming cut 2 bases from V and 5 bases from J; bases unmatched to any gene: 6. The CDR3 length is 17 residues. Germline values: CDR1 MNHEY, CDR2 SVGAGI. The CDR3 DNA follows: TGTGCCAGCAGTTACCCAAGACTAGCGGGAGAGACCGGGGAGCTGTTTTTT. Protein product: CASSYPRLAGETGELFF.

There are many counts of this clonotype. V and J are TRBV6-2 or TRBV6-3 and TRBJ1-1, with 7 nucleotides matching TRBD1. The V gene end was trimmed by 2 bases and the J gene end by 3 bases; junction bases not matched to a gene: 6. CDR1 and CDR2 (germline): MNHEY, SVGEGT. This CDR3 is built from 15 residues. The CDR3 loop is CASSYTEGADTEAFF. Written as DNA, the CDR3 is TGTGCCAGCAGTTACACCGAGGGGGCTGACACTGAAGCTTTCTTT.

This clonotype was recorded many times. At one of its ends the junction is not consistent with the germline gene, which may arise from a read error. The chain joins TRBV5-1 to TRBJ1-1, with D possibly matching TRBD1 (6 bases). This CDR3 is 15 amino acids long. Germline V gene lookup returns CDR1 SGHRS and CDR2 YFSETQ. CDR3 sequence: CASSPQGGLNTEAFF. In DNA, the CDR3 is TGTGCCAGCAGCCCACAGGGAGGGCTTAACACTGAAGCTTTCTTT.

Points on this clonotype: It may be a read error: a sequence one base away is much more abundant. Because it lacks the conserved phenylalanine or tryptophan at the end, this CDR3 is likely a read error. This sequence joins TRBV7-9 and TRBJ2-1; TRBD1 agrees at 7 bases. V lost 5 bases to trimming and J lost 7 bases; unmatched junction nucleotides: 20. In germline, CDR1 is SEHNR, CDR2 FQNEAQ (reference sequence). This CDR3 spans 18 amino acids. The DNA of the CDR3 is TGTGCCAGCAGCAAGGACAGGATGAGCTCTACAGGGAAAAATGAGCAGTTCATC. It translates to CASSKDRMSSTGKNEQFI.

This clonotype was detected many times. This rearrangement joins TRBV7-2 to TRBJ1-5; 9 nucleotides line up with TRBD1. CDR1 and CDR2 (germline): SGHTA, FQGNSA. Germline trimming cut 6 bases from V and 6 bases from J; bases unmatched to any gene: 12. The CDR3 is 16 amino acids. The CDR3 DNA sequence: TGTGCCAGCAGTCCCGCTCCGGGACAGGGAGGTCAGCCCCAGCATTTT. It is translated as CASSPAPGQGGQPQHF.

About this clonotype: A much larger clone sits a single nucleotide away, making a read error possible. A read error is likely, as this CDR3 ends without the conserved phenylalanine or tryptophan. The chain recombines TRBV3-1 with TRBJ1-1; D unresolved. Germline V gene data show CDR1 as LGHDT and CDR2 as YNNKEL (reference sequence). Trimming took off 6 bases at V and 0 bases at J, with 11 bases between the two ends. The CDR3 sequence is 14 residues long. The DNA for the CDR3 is TGTGCCAGCAGTTTCCGACGGGTGAACACTGAAGCTTTCCTT. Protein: CASSFRRVNTEAFL.

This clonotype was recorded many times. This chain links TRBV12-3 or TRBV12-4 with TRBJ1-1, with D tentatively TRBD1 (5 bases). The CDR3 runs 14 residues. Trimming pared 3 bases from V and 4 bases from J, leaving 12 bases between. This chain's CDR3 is CASSFQGGATEAFF. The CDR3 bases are TGTGCCAGCAGTTTTCAGGGAGGCGCCACTGAAGCTTTCTTT.